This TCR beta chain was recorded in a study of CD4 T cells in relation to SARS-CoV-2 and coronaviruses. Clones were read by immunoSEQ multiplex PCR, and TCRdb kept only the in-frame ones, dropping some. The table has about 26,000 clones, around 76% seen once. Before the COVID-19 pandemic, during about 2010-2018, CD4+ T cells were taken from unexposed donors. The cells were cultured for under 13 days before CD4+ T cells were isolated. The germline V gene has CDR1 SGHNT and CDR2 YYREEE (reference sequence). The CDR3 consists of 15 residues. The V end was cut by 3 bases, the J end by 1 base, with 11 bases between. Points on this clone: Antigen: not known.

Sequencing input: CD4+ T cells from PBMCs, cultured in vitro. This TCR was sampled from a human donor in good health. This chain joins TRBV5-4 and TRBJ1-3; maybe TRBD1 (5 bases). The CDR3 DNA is TGTGCCAGCAGCTCGACTCAGGGTTCTGGAAACACCATATATTTT. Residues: CASSSTQGSGNTIYF.